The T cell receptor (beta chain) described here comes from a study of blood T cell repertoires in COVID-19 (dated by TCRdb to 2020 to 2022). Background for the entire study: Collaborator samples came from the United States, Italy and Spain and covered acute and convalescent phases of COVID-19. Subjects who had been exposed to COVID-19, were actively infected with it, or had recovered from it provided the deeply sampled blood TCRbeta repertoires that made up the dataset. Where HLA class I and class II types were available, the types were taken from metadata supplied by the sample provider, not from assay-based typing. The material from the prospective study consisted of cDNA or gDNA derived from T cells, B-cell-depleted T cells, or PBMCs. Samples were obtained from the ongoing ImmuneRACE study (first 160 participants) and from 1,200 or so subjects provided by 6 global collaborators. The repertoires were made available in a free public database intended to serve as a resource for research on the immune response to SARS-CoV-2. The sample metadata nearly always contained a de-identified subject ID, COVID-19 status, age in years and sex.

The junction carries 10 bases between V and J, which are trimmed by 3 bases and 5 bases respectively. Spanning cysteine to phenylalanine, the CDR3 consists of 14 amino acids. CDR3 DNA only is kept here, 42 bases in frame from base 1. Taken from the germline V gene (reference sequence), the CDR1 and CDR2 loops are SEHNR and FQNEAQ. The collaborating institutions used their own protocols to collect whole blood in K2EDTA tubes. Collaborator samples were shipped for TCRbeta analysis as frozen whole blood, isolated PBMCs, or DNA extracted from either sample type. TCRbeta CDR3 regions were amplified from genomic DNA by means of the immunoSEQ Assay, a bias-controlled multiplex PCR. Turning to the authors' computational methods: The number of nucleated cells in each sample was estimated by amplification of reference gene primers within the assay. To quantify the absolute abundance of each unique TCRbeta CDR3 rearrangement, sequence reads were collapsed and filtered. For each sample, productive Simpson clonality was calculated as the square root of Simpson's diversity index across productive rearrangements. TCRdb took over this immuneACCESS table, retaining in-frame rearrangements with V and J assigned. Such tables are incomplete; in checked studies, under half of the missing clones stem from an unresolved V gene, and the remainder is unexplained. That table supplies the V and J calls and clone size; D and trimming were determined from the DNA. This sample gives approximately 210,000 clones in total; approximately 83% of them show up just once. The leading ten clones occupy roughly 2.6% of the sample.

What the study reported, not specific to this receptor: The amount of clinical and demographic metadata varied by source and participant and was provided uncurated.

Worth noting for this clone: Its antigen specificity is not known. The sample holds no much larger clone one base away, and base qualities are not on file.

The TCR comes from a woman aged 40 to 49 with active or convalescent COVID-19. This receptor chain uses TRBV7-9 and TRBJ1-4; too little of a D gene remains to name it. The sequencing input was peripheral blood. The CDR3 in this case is CASSLRRANEKLFF. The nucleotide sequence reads TGTGCCAGCAGCTTGCGGCGGGCGAATGAAAAACTGTTTTTT.